This T cell receptor (beta chain) stems from a study of identical twins. Germline V gene lookup returns CDR1 SNHLY and CDR2 FYNNEI. The CDR3 is 10 amino acids. V lost 10 bases and J 8 bases, leaving 11 bases between the germline ends. TCRdb reprocessed the 5' RACE reads with MiXCR, giving one entry per CDR3 protein. The sample yields around 250,000 distinct CDR3 sequences, around 6.5% seen once. This clonotype came up a few times. The same sample was also studied in work on T cells expressing NK-cell markers.

V gene TRBV2 combines with J gene TRBJ1-2; D gene uncertain. This clonotype was sampled from a woman aged 18-29 years in good health. Sequenced sample: CD8+ T cells sorted from blood. The CDR3 coding sequence is TGTGCCACCCTCCGGGGAGGCTACACCTTC. This codes for CATLRGGYTF. Drawing the rest from reference TRBV2 and TRBJ1-2, the complete variable domain is EPEVTQTPSHQVTQMGQEVILRCVPISNHLYFYWYRQILGQKVEFLVSFYNNEISEKSEIFDDQFSVERPDGSNFTLKIRSTKLEDSAMYFCATLRGGYTFGSGTRLTVV.